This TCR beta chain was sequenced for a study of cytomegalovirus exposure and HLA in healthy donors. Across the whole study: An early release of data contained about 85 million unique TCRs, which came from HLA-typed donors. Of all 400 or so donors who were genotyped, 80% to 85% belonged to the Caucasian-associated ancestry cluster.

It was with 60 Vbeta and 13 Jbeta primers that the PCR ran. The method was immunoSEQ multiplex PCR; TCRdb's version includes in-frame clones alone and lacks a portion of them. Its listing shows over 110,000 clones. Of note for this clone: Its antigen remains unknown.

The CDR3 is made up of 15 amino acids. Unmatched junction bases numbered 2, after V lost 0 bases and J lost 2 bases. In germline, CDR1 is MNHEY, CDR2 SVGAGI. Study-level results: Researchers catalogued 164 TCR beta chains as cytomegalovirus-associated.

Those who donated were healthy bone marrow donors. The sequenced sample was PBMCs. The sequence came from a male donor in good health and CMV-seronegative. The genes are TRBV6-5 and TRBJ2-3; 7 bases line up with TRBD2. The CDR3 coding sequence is TGTGCCAGCAGTTACTCGCTAGCGGACACAGATACGCAGTATTTT. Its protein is CASSYSLADTDTQYF.